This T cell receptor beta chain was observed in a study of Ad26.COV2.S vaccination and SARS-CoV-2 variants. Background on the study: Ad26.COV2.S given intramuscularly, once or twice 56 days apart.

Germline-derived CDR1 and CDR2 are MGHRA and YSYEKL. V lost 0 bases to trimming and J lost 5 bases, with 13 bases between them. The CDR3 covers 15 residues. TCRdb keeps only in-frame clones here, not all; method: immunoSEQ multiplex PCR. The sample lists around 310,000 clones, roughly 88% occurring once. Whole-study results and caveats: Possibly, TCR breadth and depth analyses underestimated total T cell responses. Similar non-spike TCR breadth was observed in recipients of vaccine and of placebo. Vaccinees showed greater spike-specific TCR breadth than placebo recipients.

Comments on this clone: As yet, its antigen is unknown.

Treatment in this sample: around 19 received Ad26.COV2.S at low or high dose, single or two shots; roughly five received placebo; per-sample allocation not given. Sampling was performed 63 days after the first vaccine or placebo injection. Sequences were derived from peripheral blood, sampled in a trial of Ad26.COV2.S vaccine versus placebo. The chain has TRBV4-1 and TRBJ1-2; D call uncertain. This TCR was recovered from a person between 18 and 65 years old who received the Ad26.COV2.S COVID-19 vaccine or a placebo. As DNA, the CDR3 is TGCGCCAGCAGCCAAGATCGAGTGGGGTTGTATGGCTACACCTTC. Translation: CASSQDRVGLYGYTF.